Listed here are 13 T cell receptor beta chains from one sample, sequenced in a study of cytomegalovirus exposure and HLA in healthy donors. The study ran its PCR with 60 Vbeta and 13 Jbeta primers. Measured with immunoSEQ multiplex PCR; TCRdb has only the in-frame clones, and not every one. The sample carries 200,000 or so clones, 82% recorded once. Sequenced input: PBMCs. The receptor source for this set is a boy aged 2 to 10 in good health and CMV-seronegative.

The rearrangement joins TRBV21-1 to TRBJ2-5; the table's TRBD2 call for D was not verified on the DNA. TRBV21-1 is classified as a pseudogene. The CDR3 totals 15 residues. CDR3 sequence reads: CASSAHPRGAETQYF. The CDR3 region has the DNA TGTGCCAGCAGCGCCCACCCGCGGGGGGCAGAGACCCAGTACTTC.

The rearrangement uses TRBV4-2 and TRBJ2-5; weak D call: TRBD2 (7 bases). V was clipped by 4 bases and J by 4 bases, with 16 bases between them. The germline CDR1 and CDR2 sequences are LGHNA and YNFKEQ. The CDR3 length is 15 residues. The CDR3 nucleotides read TGTGCCAGCAGCCCTGGGGGGGGGCCGGGAGAGACCCAGTACTTC. This encodes CASSPGGGPGETQYF.

This clone was picked up a small number of times. This chain joins TRBV5-1 and TRBJ2-3; tentative D call: TRBD2 (6 bases). V shed 0 bases and J shed 6 bases, with 8 bases lying between them. Germline V gene data show CDR1 as SGHRS and CDR2 as YFSETQ. The CDR3 extends over 13 amino acids. The CDR3 bases are TGCGCCAGCAGCTTGGGGGGGGTGGATACGCAGTATTTT. Protein: CASSLGGVDTQYF.

The V call is TRBV19, the J call TRBJ1-5; maybe TRBD1 (5 bases). Germline values: CDR1 LNHDA, CDR2 SQIVND (reference sequence). The CDR3 is made up of 17 amino acids. The ends were cut back, 3 bases at V and 0 bases at J, with 15 bases in the middle. The CDR3 reads CASSMRRTLYSNQPQHF. The CDR3 nucleotides read TGTGCCAGTAGTATGCGCAGGACACTTTATAGCAATCAGCCCCAGCATTTT. Variable domain in full (rest from reference TRBV19 and TRBJ1-5): DGGITQSPKYLFRKEGQNVTLSCEQNLNHDAMYWYRQDPGQGLRLIYYSQIVNDFQKGDIAEGYSVSREKKESFPLTVTSAQKNPTAFYLCASSMRRTLYSNQPQHFGDGTRLSIL.

The chain couples TRBV4-1 to TRBJ2-1; possibly TRBD2 for D (6 bases). V lost 0 bases, J lost 5 bases, and 14 bases lay in between. The germline V gene has CDR1 MGHRA and CDR2 YSYEKL. CDR3 length equals 16 residues. The CDR3 bases are TGCGCCAGCAGCCAAGACGGGTACGGGGGTAACAATGAGCAGTTCTTC. Its translation: CASSQDGYGGNNEQFF.

CDR3 residues: CASSPRTGARDTQYF. CDR3 bases: TGTGCCAGCAGTCCGCGGACAGGGGCCCGGGATACGCAGTATTTT. The rearrangement links TRBV27 to TRBJ2-3; TRBD1 aligns across 9 bases. The CDR3 covers 15 residues. Unmatched junction bases numbered 9, after V lost 5 bases and J lost 6 bases. Germline CDR1 reads MNHEY; CDR2 reads SMNVEV (reference sequence).

This clone was detected only a few times. The chain uses TRBV5-1 and TRBJ2-1, with 9 nucleotides matching TRBD1. The CDR3 length is 14 residues. With V trimmed by 4 bases and J by 3 bases, 2 bases remained unmatched. Germline V gene lookup returns CDR1 SGHRS and CDR2 YFSETQ. CDR3 protein: CASSGQGFYNEQFF. CDR3 sequence (DNA): TGCGCCAGCAGCGGACAGGGGTTCTACAATGAGCAGTTCTTC. The full variable domain, rest sourced from reference TRBV5-1 and TRBJ2-1, is KAGVTQTPRYLIKTRGQQVTLSCSPISGHRSVSWYQQTPGQGLQFLFEYFSETQRNKGNFPGRFSGRQFSNSRSEMNVSTLELGDSALYLCASSGQGFYNEQFFGPGTRLTVL.

The gene calls are TRBV5-6 and TRBJ2-3, with 10 bases identical to TRBD1. Trimming cost V 4 bases and J 5 bases; bases outside gene matches: 10. Germline V gene sequence: CDR1 SGHDT, CDR2 YYEEEE. CDR3 length: 16 amino acids. CDR3 sequence (DNA): TGTGCCAGCAGCCATAAGACAGGGGGCGAGGGAGATACGCAGTATTTT. This encodes CASSHKTGGEGDTQYF.

This sequence joins TRBV19 and TRBJ2-1; TRBD2 agrees at 8 bases. V shed 5 bases, J shed 6 bases, and the junction held 9 bases outside the gene matches. Germline CDR1 LNHDA, CDR2 SQIVND (reference sequence). The CDR3 has 15 residues. Here the CDR3 DNA reads TGTGCCAGTAGTCCACAGCCCGGACTAGCCAATGAGCAGTTCTTC. Its protein is CASSPQPGLANEQFF. The whole variable domain, remainder taken from reference TRBV19 and TRBJ2-1, is DGGITQSPKYLFRKEGQNVTLSCEQNLNHDAMYWYRQDPGQGLRLIYYSQIVNDFQKGDIAEGYSVSREKKESFPLTVTSAQKNPTAFYLCASSPQPGLANEQFFGPGTRLTVL.

This clone was seen only a few times. The DNA of the CDR3 is TGTGCCAGCAGCTTGGGCGTTACTTATAATTCACCCCTCCACTTT. Translated, it gives CASSLGVTYNSPLHF. The chain joins TRBV11-2 to TRBJ1-6; D is ambiguous. Germline V gene lookup returns CDR1 SGHAT and CDR2 FQNNGV. This CDR3 comprises 15 residues. Trimming stripped 3 bases from V and 4 bases from J, with 10 bases between. The entire variable domain, with the rest obtained from reference TRBV11-2 and TRBJ1-6, is as follows: EAGVAQSPRYKIIEKRQSVAFWCNPISGHATLYWYQQILGQGPKLLIQFQNNGVVDDSQLPKDRFSAERLKGVDSTLKIQPAKLEDSAVYLCASSLGVTYNSPLHFGNGTRLTVT.

The chain has TRBV5-6 and TRBJ2-1; 8 bases map to TRBD1. The germline gives CDR1 SGHDT, CDR2 YYEEEE. This CDR3 has 13 amino acids. The V gene end was trimmed by 5 bases and the J gene end by 6 bases; junction bases not matched to a gene: 4. The CDR3 here is CASSSGQGNEQFF. CDR3 coding DNA: TGTGCCAGCAGTTCCGGACAGGGCAATGAGCAGTTCTTC. Based on the CDR3 plus reference TRBV5-6 and TRBJ2-1, the full variable domain is DAGVTQSPTHLIKTRGQQVTLRCSPKSGHDTVSWYQQALGQGPQFIFQYYEEEERQRGNFPDRFSGHQFPNYSSELNVNALLLGDSALYLCASSSGQGNEQFFGPGTRLTVL.

This clone has only a few counts. This rearrangement joins TRBV2 to TRBJ2-6; 7 bases align to TRBD2. Germline loops: CDR1 SNHLY, CDR2 FYNNEI. J gave up 4 bases and V 8 bases, and 2 bases lay outside the gene matches. The CDR3 runs 13 residues. The CDR3 is CASGLEGANVLTF. CDR3 DNA: TGTGCCAGCGGACTAGAGGGGGCCAACGTCCTGACTTTC.

V is TRBV7-6 and J is TRBJ1-1; TRBD1 aligns across 8 bases. CDR3 length: 15 amino acids. From germline, CDR1 is SGHVS and CDR2 FNYEAQ. V gave up 1 base and J gave up 0 bases; unmatched junction bases: 1. The CDR3 region is CASSLGTGMNTEAFF. CDR3 in DNA: TGTGCCAGCAGCTTAGGGACAGGGATGAACACTGAAGCTTTCTTT.